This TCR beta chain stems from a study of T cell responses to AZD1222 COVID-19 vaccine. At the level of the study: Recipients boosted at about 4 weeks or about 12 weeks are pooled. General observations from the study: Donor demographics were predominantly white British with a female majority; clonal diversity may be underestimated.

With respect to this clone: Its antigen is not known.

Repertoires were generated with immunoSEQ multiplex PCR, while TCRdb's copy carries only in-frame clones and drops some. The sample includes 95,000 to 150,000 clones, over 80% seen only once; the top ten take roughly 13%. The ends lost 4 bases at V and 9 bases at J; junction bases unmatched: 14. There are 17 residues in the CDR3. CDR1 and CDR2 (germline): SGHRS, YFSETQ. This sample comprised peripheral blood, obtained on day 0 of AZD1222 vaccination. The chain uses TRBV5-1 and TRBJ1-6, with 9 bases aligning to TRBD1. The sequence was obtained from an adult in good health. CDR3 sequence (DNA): TGCGCCAGCAGCCCCTGGGACAGGGCAGGCCTTAGTTCACCCCTCCACTTT. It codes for CASSPWDRAGLSSPLHF.